This T cell receptor beta chain appears in the sequencing data of a study of OX40 agonist ivuxolimab in advanced cancers. Context from the whole study: Ivuxolimab was an agonistic, fully human IgG2 monoclonal antibody directed against OX40 (CD134), a costimulatory receptor. Intravenous ivuxolimab was administered to patients every 2 weeks at six dose levels: 0.01, 0.1, 0.3, 1.5, 3 and 10 mg/kg. Of the approximately 54 patients in dose escalation, some 20 had hepatocellular carcinoma, about 15 had melanoma, 9 had renal cell carcinoma and 9 had head and neck cancer. The dose-escalation cohort was over 70% male with a mean age of approximately 59 years, ranging from roughly 23 to 90. Prior anti-PD-1, anti-PD-L1 or anti-CTLA-4 therapy was permitted, and checkpoint inhibitors had been received by less than 45% of dose-escalation patients. Partial responses occurred in three dose-escalation patients, of whom one had hepatocellular carcinoma and two had cutaneous melanoma. Peripheral TCRbeta sequencing was intended to test whether TCR sequence diversity was altered and clonal T-cell expansion was caused by ivuxolimab. The paper reports the monotherapy dose-escalation portion (N of about 54 patients) of the phase I ivuxolimab trial. Findings and caveats that apply to the study as a whole: At doses from 0.1 to 3.0 mg/kg, clonal expansion was seen in both CD4+ and CD8+ blood T cells between baseline and week 6. After ivuxolimab, CD8+ T cells had more expanded clones than CD4+ T cells on average. The antigen specificity of the peripheral T cells that underwent clonal expansion was not determined. Low levels of normalized T-cell clonal expansion were also seen in some patients who did not respond. In the 0.1-3.0 mg/kg groups, partial responders were among the patients with the lowest normalized peripheral clonal expansion, particularly in CD8+ T cells.

Genomic DNA was extracted from sorted cells for sequencing of the TCRbeta CDR3 region. TCRbeta CDR3 regions were sequenced using the immunoSEQ Assay. TCRdb retrieved this table from immuneACCESS and kept in-frame rearrangements only. Not all clones are present; in checked studies, unresolved V genes account for under half, and no reason is known for the remainder. This sample comprises over 80,000 clones, more than 80% of them detected only once. The ten biggest clones cover 4.5% to 5.5% of the sample. The germline V gene encodes CDR1 MNHNS and CDR2 SASEGT. Cut back by 4 bases and 5 bases, the V and J ends lie 12 bases apart. Spanning cysteine to phenylalanine, the CDR3 consists of 13 amino acids. The kept DNA is CDR3 alone, 39 bases in frame from the first base. Patients with autoimmune disease history or receiving systemic immunosuppression were excluded from the trial. Peripheral blood for TCR sequencing was drawn from every dose cohort at baseline, at cycle 4 day 1 and at cycle 7 day 1. The samples were drawn from a first-in-human, open-label, multicenter phase I dose-escalation trial of ivuxolimab. The trial enrolled adults with locally advanced or metastatic head and neck squamous cell, hepatocellular, melanoma or renal cell carcinoma. CD4+ and CD8+ T cells were sorted separately from peripheral blood before TCR sequencing.

This clone was seen a single time. The antigen this receptor binds is unknown. Base-call qualities are not available, and no considerably larger clone is one nucleotide away. This specimen was CD4+ or CD8+ T cells sorted from blood, taken in a trial of the OX40 agonist ivuxolimab. The receptor was isolated from an adult with an advanced solid tumor such as melanoma, head and neck, liver or kidney cancer. The rearranged chain carries TRBV6-1 and TRBJ2-7, with the D segment identity uncertain. The CDR3 protein is CASSALERDEQYF. The DNA is as follows: TGTGCCAGCAGTGCCCTAGAGAGAGACGAGCAGTACTTC.